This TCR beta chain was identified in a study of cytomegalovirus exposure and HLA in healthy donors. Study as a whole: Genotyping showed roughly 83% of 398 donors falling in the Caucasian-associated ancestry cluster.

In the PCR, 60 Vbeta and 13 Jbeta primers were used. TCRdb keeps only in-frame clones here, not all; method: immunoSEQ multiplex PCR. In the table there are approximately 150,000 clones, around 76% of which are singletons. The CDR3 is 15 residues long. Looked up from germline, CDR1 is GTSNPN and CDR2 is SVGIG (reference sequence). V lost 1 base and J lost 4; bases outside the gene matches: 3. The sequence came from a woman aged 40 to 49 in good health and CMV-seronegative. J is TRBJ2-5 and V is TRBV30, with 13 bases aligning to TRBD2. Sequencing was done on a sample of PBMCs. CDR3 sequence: CAWSGTSGSRETQYF. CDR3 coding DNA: TGTGCCTGGAGTGGGACTAGCGGGAGTCGAGAGACCCAGTACTTC.